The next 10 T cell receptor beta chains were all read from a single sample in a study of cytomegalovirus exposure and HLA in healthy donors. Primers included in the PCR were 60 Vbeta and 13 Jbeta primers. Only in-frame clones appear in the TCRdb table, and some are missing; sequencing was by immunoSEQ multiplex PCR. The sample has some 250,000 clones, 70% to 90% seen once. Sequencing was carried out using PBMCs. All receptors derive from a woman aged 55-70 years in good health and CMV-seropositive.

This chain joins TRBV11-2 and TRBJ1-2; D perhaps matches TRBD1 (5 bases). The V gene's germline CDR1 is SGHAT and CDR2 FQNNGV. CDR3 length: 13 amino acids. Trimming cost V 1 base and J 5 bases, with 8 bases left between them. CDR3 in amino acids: CASSLGGEYGYTF. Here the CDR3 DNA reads TGTGCCAGCAGCTTAGGGGGGGAATATGGCTACACCTTC.

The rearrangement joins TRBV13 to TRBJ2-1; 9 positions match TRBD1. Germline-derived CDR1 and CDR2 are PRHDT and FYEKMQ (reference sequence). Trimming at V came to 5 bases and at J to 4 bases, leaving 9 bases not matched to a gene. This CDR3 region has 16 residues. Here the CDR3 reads CASSIPQGAGYNEQFF. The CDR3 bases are TGTGCCAGCAGCATTCCACAGGGGGCGGGTTACAATGAGCAGTTCTTC.

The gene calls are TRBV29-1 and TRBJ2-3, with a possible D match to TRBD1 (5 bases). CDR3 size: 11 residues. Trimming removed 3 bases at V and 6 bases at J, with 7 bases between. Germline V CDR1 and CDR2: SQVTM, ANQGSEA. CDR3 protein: CSVDGADTQYF. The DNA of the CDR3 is TGCAGCGTTGATGGGGCGGATACGCAGTATTTT.

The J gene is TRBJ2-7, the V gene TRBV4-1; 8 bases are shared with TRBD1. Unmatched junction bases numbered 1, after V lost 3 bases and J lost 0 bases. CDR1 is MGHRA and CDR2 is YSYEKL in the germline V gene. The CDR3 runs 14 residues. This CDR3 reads CASSHGQGSYEQYF. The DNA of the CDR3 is TGCGCCAGCAGCCACGGACAGGGCTCCTACGAGCAGTACTTC.

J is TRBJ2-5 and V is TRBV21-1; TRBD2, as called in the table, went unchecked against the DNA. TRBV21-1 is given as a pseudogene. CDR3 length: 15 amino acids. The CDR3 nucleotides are TGTGCCAGCAGCAGAAAGGGGAGGGATGGAGAGACCCAGTACTTC. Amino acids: CASSRKGRDGETQYF.

CDR3 sequence: CASNAPGSTDTQYF. DNA of the CDR3: TGTGCCAGCAACGCCCCGGGGAGCACAGATACGCAGTATTTT. The rearrangement joins TRBV6-1 to TRBJ2-3; tentative D call: TRBD2 (5 bases). Deletions cut 7 bases from V and 0 bases from J, with 11 bases between. The CDR3 contains 14 residues. Germline lookup yields CDR1 MNHNS and CDR2 SASEGT.

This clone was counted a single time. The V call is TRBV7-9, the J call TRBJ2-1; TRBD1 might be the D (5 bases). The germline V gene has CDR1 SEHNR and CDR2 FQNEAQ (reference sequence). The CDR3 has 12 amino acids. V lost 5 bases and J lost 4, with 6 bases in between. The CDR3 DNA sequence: TGTGCCAGCAGCCGACAGTACAATGAGCAGTTCTTC. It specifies CASSRQYNEQFF.

The CDR3 DNA sequence: TGTGCCAGCAGCTTGACCTATTGGGAGACCCAGTACTTC. The encoded protein is CASSLTYWETQYF. This sequence joins TRBV5-5 and TRBJ2-5, with unresolved D. V lost 1 base, J lost 5 bases, and 9 bases lay in between. The CDR3 runs 13 residues. Germline loops: CDR1 SGHKS, CDR2 YYEKEE (reference sequence).

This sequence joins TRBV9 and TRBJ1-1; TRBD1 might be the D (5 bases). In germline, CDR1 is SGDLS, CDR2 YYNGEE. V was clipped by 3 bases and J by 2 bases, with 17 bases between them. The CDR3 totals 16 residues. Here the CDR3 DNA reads TGTGCCAGCAGCGGCCCGACGGGGGAAAAAAACACTGAAGCTTTCTTT. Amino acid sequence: CASSGPTGEKNTEAFF.

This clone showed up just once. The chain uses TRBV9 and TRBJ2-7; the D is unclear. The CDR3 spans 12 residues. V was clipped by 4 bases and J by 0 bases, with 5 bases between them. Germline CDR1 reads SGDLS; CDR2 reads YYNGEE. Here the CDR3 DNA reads TGTGCCAGCAGCTCCTCCTCCTACGAGCAGTACTTC. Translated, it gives CASSSSSYEQYF.